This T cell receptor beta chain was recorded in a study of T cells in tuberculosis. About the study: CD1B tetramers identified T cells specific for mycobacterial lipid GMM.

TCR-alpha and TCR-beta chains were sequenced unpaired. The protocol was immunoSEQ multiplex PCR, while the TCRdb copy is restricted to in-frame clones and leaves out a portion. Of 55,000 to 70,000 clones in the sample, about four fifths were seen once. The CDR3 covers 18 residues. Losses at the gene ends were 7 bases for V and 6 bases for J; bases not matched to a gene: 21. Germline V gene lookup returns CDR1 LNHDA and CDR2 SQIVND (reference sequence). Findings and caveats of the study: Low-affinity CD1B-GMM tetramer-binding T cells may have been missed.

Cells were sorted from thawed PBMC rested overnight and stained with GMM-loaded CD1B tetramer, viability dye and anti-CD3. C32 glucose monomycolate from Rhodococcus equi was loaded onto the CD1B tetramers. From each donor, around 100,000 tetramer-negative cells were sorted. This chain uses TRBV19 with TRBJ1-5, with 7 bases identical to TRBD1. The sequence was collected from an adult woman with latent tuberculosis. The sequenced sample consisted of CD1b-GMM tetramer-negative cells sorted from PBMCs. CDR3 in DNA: TGTGCCAGTACCCCATTAGAAGCCCGACAGGGCTCAGGTCAGCCCCAGCATTTT. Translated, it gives CASTPLEARQGSGQPQHF.